What follows are 11 T cell receptor beta chains derived from one specimen sequenced in a study of blood T cell repertoires in COVID-19. Profiling relied on immunoSEQ multiplex PCR, and the TCRdb table lists in-frame clones only, not all of them. This table has 250,000 to 300,000 clones, 80% to 85% appearing once. Sequenced sample: PBMCs or T cells enriched from blood (not recorded which). The receptors shown here come from a man aged 40-49 years who had been exposed to COVID-19.

This chain joins TRBV19 and TRBJ2-2; TRBD1 aligns across 11 bases. The CDR3 totals 15 residues. V lost 8 bases and J lost 4; bases outside the gene matches: 6. Looked up from germline, CDR1 is LNHDA and CDR2 is SQIVND (reference sequence). This CDR3 reads CASRGGTGGTGELFF. DNA of the CDR3: TGTGCCAGTCGGGGCGGGACAGGGGGCACCGGGGAGCTGTTTTTT.

CDR3 coding DNA: TGTGCAAGTCGCTTATACAGCAGTGTCAATGAGCAGTTCTTC. Translation: CASRLYSSVNEQFF. The rearrangement uses TRBV12-2 and TRBJ2-1; the listed D gene, TRBD1, was not tested against the DNA. TRBV12-2 is noted as a pseudogene. The CDR3 consists of 14 residues.

This chain uses TRBV19 with TRBJ2-7; tentatively, D is TRBD1 (6 bases). The V gene's germline CDR1 is LNHDA and CDR2 SQIVND (reference sequence). This CDR3 has 17 residues. Between the trimmed V and J ends, which lost 1 base and 2 bases, there was a span of 18 bases. CDR3 in DNA: TGTGCCAGTAGTATAGGAGAACCGGGACACAGACCCTACGAGCAGTACTTC. Amino acid sequence: CASSIGEPGHRPYEQYF.

V is TRBV29-1 and J is TRBJ2-4; maybe TRBD2 (6 bases). The V end lost 4 bases, the J end lost 1 base, and 8 bases lay between the germline ends. Germline V CDR1 and CDR2: SQVTM, ANQGSEA. The CDR3 is made up of 13 amino acids. CDR3 DNA sequence: TGCAGCGTTGCTGGGGGGGCCAAAAACATTCAGTACTTC. Translated, it gives CSVAGGAKNIQYF.

This chain uses TRBV19 with TRBJ2-5; possible D gene TRBD2, 6 bases. Germline-derived CDR1 and CDR2 are LNHDA and SQIVND (reference sequence). V gave up 5 bases and J gave up 1 base, with 17 bases separating them. The CDR3 sequence is 16 residues long. In DNA form, the CDR3 reads TGTGCCAGTAGTCTGGGCGGGGCAGCTGTCCAAGAGACCCAGTACTTC. Its translation: CASSLGGAAVQETQYF.

This chain connects TRBV19 to TRBJ1-5; D is perhaps TRBD1 (6 bases). Trimming shortened V by 3 bases and J by 9 bases, and 21 bases separated the two germline ends. Germline assignment: CDR1 LNHDA and CDR2 SQIVND (reference sequence). The CDR3 spans 16 residues. The CDR3 region is CASSMIIRTDGLPQHF. CDR3 nucleotide sequence: TGTGCCAGTAGTATGATTATTAGGACAGACGGTTTGCCCCAGCATTTT.

This clone was detected once. This rearrangement joins TRBV11-3 to TRBJ2-1; 9 bases agree with TRBD1. Trimming took 4 bases from V and 4 from J; bases not matched to a gene: 8. Germline CDR1 is SGHNT and CDR2 is YENEEA. The CDR3 is made up of 16 amino acids. The CDR3 region is CASSSGTGTGYNEQFF. In DNA, the CDR3 is TGTGCCAGCAGCTCGGGGACCGGGACAGGGTACAATGAGCAGTTCTTC.

This sequence joins TRBV6-5 and TRBJ2-5; the D gene is possibly TRBD1 (5 bases). V was cut by 6 bases and J by 5 bases, with 10 bases left in between. The germline gives CDR1 MNHEY, CDR2 SVGAGI. There are 12 residues in the CDR3. The CDR3 DNA follows: TGTGCCAGCAGGGGGCAGTTGGAGACCCAGTACTTC. Encoded protein: CASRGQLETQYF.

On this clone itself: Mismatch with germline at one junction end may stem from a read error. The J gene is TRBJ2-7, the V gene TRBV27; D is perhaps TRBD2 (6 bases). Germline lookup yields CDR1 MNHEY and CDR2 SMNVEV (reference sequence). This CDR3 is 13 amino acids long. The CDR3 DNA reads as TGTGCCAGCAGTTTATCTCCGGGACTCCCGGAAAACTTC. It translates to CASSLSPGLPENF.

This clone has more than one count but fewer than ten. The chain uses TRBV7-9 and TRBJ2-1, with D maybe TRBD2 (5 bases). Trimming took 4 bases from V and 7 from J, leaving 14 bases between them. The germline V gene has CDR1 SEHNR and CDR2 FQNEAQ (reference sequence). The CDR3 totals 14 residues. DNA of the CDR3: TGTGCCAGCAGCTCGGAGGTGTCTCTTAATGAGCAGTTCTTC. This gives the protein CASSSEVSLNEQFF.

The chain recombines TRBV7-9 with TRBJ2-7; D call uncertain. The ends were cut back, 7 bases at V and 5 bases at J, with 9 bases in the middle. The CDR3 is made up of 11 amino acids. The germline V gene encodes CDR1 SEHNR and CDR2 FQNEAQ (reference sequence). This chain's CDR3 is CASTPSNEQYF. CDR3 DNA: TGTGCCAGCACCCCCTCTAACGAGCAGTACTTC.